Detailed here is one T cell receptor (beta chain). The CDR3 runs 16 residues. With V trimmed by 1 base and J by 3 bases, 7 bases remained unmatched. CDR1 and CDR2 (germline): SGHRS, YFSETQ. Researchers prepared the TCRbeta library using unique molecular identifiers, the study reports. MiXCR, applied by TCRdb to the PCR reads, yields one record per CDR3 protein. This repertoire shows some 500,000 distinct CDR3 sequences, about 33% found once; its top ten account for more than 2%. The sample originates from a study of T-cell reconstitution after alpha-beta-depleted transplantation in children. The chain is built from TRBV5-1 and TRBJ2-1; 7 bases align to TRBD2. The TCR was taken from a human donor who donated a stem cell graft to a child with aplastic anemia. This specimen consisted of PBMCs from the stem cell graft donor, obtained from the stem cell graft. The CDR3 nucleotides read TGCGCCAGCAGCTTGCAGGCGGGAGCGGTCTACAATGAGCAGTTCTTC. Its translation is CASSLQAGAVYNEQFF.